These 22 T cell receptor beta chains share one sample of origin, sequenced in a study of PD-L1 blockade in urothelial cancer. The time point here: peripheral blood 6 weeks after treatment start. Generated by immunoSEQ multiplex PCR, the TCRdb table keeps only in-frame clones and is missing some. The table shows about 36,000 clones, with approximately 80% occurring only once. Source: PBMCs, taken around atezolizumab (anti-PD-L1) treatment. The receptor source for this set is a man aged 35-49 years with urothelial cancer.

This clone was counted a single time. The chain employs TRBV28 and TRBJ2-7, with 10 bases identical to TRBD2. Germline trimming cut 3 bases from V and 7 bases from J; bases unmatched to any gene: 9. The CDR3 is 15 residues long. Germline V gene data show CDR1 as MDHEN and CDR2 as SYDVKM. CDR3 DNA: TGTGCCAGCAGTTTTTGGCTAGCGGGAGTTGGGGAGCAGTACTTC. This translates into CASSFWLAGVGEQYF.

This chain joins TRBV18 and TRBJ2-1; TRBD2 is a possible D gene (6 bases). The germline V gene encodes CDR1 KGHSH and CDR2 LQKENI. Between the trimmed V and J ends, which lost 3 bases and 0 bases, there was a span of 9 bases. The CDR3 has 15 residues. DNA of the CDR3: TGTGCCAGCTCACCCGGCGGGAACTCCTACAATGAGCAGTTCTTC. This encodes CASSPGGNSYNEQFF.

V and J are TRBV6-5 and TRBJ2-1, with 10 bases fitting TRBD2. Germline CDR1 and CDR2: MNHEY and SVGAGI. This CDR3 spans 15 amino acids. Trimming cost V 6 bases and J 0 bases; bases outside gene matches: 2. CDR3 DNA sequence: TGTGCCAGCAGCCGGACTAGCGGCTCCTACAATGAGCAGTTCTTC. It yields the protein CASSRTSGSYNEQFF.

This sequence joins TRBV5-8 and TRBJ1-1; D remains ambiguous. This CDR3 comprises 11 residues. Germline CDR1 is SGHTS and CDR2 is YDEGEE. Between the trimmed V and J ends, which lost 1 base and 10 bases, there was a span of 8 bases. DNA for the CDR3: TGTGCCAGCAGCTTGCCCCCCTCAGCTTTCTTT. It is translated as CASSLPPSAFF. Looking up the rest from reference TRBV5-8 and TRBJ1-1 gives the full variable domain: EAGVTQSPTHLIKTRGQQATLRCSPISGHTSVYWYQQALGLGLQFLLWYDEGEERNRGNFPPRFSGRQFPNYSSELNVNALELEDSALYLCASSLPPSAFFGQGTRLTVV.

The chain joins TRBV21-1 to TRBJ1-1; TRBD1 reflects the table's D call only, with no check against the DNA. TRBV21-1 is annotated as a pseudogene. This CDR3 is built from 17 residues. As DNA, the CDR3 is TGTGCCAGCAGCGGCCGGGACAGGGATCGTGAGAACACTGAAGCTTTCTTT. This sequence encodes CASSGRDRDRENTEAFF.

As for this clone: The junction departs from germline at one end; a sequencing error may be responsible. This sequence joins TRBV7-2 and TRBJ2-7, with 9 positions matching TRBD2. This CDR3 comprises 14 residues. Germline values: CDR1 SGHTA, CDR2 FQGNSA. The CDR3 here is CASSSQRGGRASDF. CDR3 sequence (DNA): TGTGCCAGCAGCTCCCAGCGAGGCGGGAGGGCCTCGGACTTC.

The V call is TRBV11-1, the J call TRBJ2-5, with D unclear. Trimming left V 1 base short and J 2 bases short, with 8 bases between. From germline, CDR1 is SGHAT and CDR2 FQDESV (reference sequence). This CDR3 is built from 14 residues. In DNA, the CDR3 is TGTGCCAGCAGCTTAGATCTCCGGCAAGAGACCCAGTACTTC. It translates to CASSLDLRQETQYF. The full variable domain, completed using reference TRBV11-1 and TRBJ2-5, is EAEVAQSPRYKITEKSQAVAFWCDPISGHATLYWYRQILGQGPELLVQFQDESVVDDSQLPKDRFSAERLKGVDSTLKIQPAELGDSAMYLCASSLDLRQETQYFGPGTRLLVL.

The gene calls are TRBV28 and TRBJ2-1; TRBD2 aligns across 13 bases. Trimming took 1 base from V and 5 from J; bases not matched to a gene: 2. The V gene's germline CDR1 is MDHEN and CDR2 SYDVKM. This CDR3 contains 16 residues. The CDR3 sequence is CASSLLTSGRNNEQFF. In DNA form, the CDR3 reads TGTGCCAGCAGTTTATTGACTAGCGGGAGGAACAATGAGCAGTTCTTC.

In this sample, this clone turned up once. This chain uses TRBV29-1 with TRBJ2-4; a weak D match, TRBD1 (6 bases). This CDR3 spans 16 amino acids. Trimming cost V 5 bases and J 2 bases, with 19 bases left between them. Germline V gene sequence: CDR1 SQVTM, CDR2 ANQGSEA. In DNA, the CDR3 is TGCAGCGTTTTAGGGGGTGAGGAAAGAACCAAAAACATTCAGTACTTC. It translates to CSVLGGEERTKNIQYF.

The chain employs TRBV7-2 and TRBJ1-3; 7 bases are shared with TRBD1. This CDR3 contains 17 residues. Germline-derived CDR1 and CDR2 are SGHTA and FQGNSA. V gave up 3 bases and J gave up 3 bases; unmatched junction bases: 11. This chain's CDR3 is CASSFKEKGAHGNTIYF. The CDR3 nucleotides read TGTGCCAGCAGCTTTAAGGAGAAGGGGGCCCATGGAAACACCATATATTTT.

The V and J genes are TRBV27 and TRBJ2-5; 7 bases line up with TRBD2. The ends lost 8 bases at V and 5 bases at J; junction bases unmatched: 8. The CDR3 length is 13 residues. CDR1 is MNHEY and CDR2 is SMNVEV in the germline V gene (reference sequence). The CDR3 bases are TGTGCCAGCGGCGAGGCGGGAGACGAGACCCAGTACTTC. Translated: CASGEAGDETQYF.

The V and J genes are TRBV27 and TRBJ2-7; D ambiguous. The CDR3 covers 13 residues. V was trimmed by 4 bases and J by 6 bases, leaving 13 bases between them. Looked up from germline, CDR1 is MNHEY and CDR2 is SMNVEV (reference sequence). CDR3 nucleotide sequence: TGTGCCAGCAGTTCGAGGTCCTCTCTCGAGCAGTACTTC. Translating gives CASSSRSSLEQYF.

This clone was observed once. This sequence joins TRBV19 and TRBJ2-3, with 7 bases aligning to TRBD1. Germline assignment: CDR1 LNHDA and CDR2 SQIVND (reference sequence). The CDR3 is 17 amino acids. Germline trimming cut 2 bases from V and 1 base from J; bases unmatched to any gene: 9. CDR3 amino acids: CASSITFNRGGTDTQYF. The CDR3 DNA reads TGTGCCAGTAGTATAACCTTTAACAGGGGCGGCACAGATACGCAGTATTTT. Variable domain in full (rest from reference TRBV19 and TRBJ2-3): DGGITQSPKYLFRKEGQNVTLSCEQNLNHDAMYWYRQDPGQGLRLIYYSQIVNDFQKGDIAEGYSVSREKKESFPLTVTSAQKNPTAFYLCASSITFNRGGTDTQYFGPGTRLTVL.

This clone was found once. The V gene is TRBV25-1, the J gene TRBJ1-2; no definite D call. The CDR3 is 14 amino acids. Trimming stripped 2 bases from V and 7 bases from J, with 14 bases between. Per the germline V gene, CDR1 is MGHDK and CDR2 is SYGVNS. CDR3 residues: CASSEIGGPGGYTF. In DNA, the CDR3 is TGTGCCAGCAGTGAAATTGGAGGGCCAGGTGGCTACACCTTC.

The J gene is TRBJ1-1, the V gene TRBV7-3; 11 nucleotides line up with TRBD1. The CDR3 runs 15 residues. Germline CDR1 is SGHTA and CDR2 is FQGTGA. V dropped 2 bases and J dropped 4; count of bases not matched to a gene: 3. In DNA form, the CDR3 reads TGTGCCAGCAGCTTATTGGGGACAGGGGGCACTGAAGCTTTCTTT. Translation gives CASSLLGTGGTEAFF.

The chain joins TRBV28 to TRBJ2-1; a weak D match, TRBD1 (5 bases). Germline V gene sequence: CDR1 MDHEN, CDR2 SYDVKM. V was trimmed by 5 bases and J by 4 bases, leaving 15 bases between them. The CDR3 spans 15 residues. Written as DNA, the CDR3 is TGTGCCAGCAGTCGGACATCCGTCGGGTACAATGAGCAGTTCTTC. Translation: CASSRTSVGYNEQFF.

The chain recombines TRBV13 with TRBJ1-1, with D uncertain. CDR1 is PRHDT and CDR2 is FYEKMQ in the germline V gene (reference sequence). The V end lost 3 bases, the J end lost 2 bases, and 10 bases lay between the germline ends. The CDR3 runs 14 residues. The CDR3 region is CASSFITENTEAFF. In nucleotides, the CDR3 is TGTGCCAGCAGCTTTATAACAGAAAACACTGAAGCTTTCTTT.

CDR3 amino acids: CASSDSTSGRETQYF. In nucleotides, the CDR3 is TGTGCCAGCAGTGATTCGACTAGCGGGAGAGAGACCCAGTACTTC. The V and J genes are TRBV2 and TRBJ2-5; 12 nucleotides align to TRBD2. CDR1 is SNHLY, CDR2 FYNNEI, per germline. This CDR3 is built from 15 residues. Trimming cost V 3 bases and J 4 bases; bases outside gene matches: 3.

The CDR3 loop reads CASSSAGLAGPARGTYNEQFF. The CDR3 nucleotides are TGTGCCAGCAGTTCAGCAGGACTAGCGGGACCAGCTCGTGGCACCTACAATGAGCAGTTCTTC. The chain is built from TRBV28 and TRBJ2-1, with TRBD2 matching 12 bases. J was trimmed by 2 bases and V by 4 bases; bases with no gene match: 18. The CDR3 loop spans 21 amino acids. From germline, CDR1 is MDHEN and CDR2 SYDVKM.

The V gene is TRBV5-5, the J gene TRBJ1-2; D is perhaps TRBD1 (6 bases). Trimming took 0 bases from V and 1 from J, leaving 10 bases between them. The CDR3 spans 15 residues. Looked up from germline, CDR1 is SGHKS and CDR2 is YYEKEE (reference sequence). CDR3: CASSLAAGVNYGYTF. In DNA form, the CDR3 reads TGTGCCAGCAGCTTGGCGGCAGGGGTTAACTATGGCTACACCTTC.

CDR3 loop: CASSFSSGAGANVLTF. The CDR3 nucleotides read TGTGCCAGCAGCTTCTCCAGCGGGGCTGGGGCCAACGTCCTGACTTTC. The chain joins TRBV7-3 to TRBJ2-6; 7 bases match TRBD2. The CDR3 loop spans 16 amino acids. The trim removed 3 bases at V and 2 bases at J, leaving 4 bases unmatched. Per the germline V gene, CDR1 is SGHTA and CDR2 is FQGTGA.

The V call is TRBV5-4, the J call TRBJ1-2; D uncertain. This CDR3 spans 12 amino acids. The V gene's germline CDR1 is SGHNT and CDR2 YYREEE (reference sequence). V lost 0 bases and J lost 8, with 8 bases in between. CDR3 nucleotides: TGTGCCAGCAGCTTGGACAATCGAGGCTACACCTTC. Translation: CASSLDNRGYTF.